Each of the 25 T cell receptor delta chains below was sequenced from the same sample in a study of gamma-delta chains in newborns, infants, children (dated by TCRdb to between 2019 and 2020). Instrument on record: Illumina MiSeq. TCRdb reanalyzed the public reads with the CATT caller, and identical DNA sequences were merged afterwards. The sample profile shows some 8,300 delta-chain clones; 1.6% of them were found once. The top ten clones comprise 6.5% to 9.5% of the sample. Source material: blood. These receptor sequences come from a child who was a newborn, infant or young child, either healthy, febrile or measles-vaccinated (not recorded which).

This clone has at least ten counts. The chain is built from TRDV1 and TRDJ1; 11 positions match TRDD3. Trimming took 2 bases from V and 0 from J; bases not matched to a gene: 20. The CDR3 is 22 amino acids. Germline CDR1 is TSWWSYY and CDR2 is QGS. CDR3 sequence reads: CALGEYTPLRTGGYPYTDKLIF. The CDR3, as DNA: TGTGCTCTTGGGGAATACACTCCACTCCGTACTGGGGGATATCCGTACACCGATAAACTCATCTTT.

This clone occurred a few times. The V and J genes are TRDV1 and TRDJ1; D tentatively reads TRDD2 or TRDD3 (6 bases each). The CDR3 extends over 17 amino acids. The germline V and J ends were trimmed by 3 bases and 7 bases, with 24 bases remaining between them. Germline loops: CDR1 TSWWSYY, CDR2 QGS. CDR3 region: CALGDRPTLDTSGKLIF. The CDR3 DNA follows: TGTGCTCTTGGGGATCGTCCTACGCTCGATACGAGTGGTAAACTCATCTTT.

Comments on this clone: The protein TCRdb lists belongs to a much larger clone and differs from this DNA's translation at residue 3, which points to a read error; the protein shown is made from the DNA. The chain recombines TRDV2 with TRDJ1; TRDD3 aligns across 11 bases. The CDR3 consists of 18 residues. Per germline, CDR1 GEAIGNYY and CDR2 EKD. The CDR3 region has the DNA TGTGCCCGTGACACGAGGGGACGTGGCCTGGGGGATACTCGGAAACTCATCTTT. It codes for CARDTRGRGLGDTRKLIF.

For this clone: With a far larger clone one base away, a read error is the likely cause. The rearrangement links TRDV2 to TRDJ3; D possibly corresponds to TRDD3 (5 bases). V was shortened by 1 base and J by 0 bases, with 15 bases between the two germline ends. This CDR3 has 19 residues. CDR1 GEAIGNYY and CDR2 EKD come from the germline V gene. The CDR3 coding sequence is TGTGCCTGTGACACGTGGGAATACGACAGCTCCTGGGACACCCGACAGATGTTTTTC. Amino acid sequence: CACDTWEYDSSWDTRQMFF.

This clone showed up just a few times. TCRdb pairs this DNA with a much larger clone's protein that differs at residue 9, likely a read error; the protein shown was translated from the DNA. The chain couples TRDV2 to TRDJ3; 7 bases agree with TRDD3. Germline lookup yields CDR1 GEAIGNYY and CDR2 EKD. The CDR3 sequence is 20 residues long. V was clipped by 0 bases and J by 1 base; unmatched bases: 11. In nucleotides, the CDR3 is TGTGCCTGTGACACCGTCAGGGGGATGCGCCGATCCTGGGACACCCGACAGATGTTTTTC. Protein: CACDTVRGMRRSWDTRQMFF.

This clone has just a few counts. A much larger clone differs from this one at a single base, so this may be a read error. The sample carries other DNA sequences with the same CDR3. The genes are TRDV2 and TRDJ1; 7 bases fit TRDD3. V trimming: 7 bases; J trimming: 0 bases; junction bases outside the gene matches: 19. Germline CDR1 GEAIGNYY, CDR2 EKD. There are 18 residues in the CDR3. The chain's CDR3 is CACDGRYTGDFYTDKLIF. CDR3 sequence (DNA): TGTGCCTGCGACGGTAGATACACTGGGGATTTCTACACCGATAAACTCATCTTT.

Concerning this clone itself: TCRdb has a much larger clone's protein, which differs at residue 13 from the translation of this DNA, likely because of a read error; what is shown is the protein translated from the DNA. J is TRDJ1 and V is TRDV1; D may correspond to TRDD2 or TRDD3 (7 bases each). The CDR3 extends over 19 amino acids. Germline V gene sequence: CDR1 TSWWSYY, CDR2 QGS. Trimming removed 2 bases at V and 8 bases at J, with 30 bases between. CDR3 residues: CALGERFLPSTPQLGKLIF. CDR3 bases: TGTGCTCTTGGGGAAAGATTCCTACCGTCTACCCCACAACTGGGGAAACTCATCTTT.

This clone was found a few times. A read error is the likely source, as a far larger clone sits one nucleotide away. This rearrangement joins TRDV2 to TRDJ3; a possible D gene is TRDD3 (6 bases). Since TCRdb gives no J gene, matching the DNA to germline was used here to assign it. The germline V and J ends were trimmed by 1 base and 0 bases, with 15 bases remaining between them. From germline, CDR1 is GEAIGNYY and CDR2 EKD. The CDR3 is made up of 19 amino acids. DNA of the CDR3: TGTGCCTGTGACACGTGGGGGTACGACAGCTCCTGGGACACCCGACAGATGTTTTTC. This gives the protein CACDTWGYDSSWDTRQMFF.

This clone turned up a few times. This may arise from a read error, as a much more abundant clone is one base away. The chain carries TRDV1 and TRDJ1, with TRDD3 matching over 9 bases. This CDR3 has 22 residues. Per the germline V gene, CDR1 is TSWWSYY and CDR2 is QGS. J was trimmed by 4 bases and V by 1 base; bases with no gene match: 25. The CDR3 region has the DNA TGTGCTCTTGGGGAACCCCTTCCCCTTCTTTTTACTTGGGGATACGGTGGCGATAAACTCATCTTT. Translated, it gives CALGEPLPLLFTWGYGGDKLIF.

With respect to this clone: Being one base from a much bigger clone, this may be a read error. V gene TRDV2 combines with J gene TRDJ3; 10 positions match TRDD3. After removal of 3 bases from V and 0 bases from J, the junction contained 13 bases not matched to a gene. This CDR3 has 21 amino acids. CDR1 is GEAIGNYY, CDR2 EKD, per germline. CDR3 amino acids: CACDAVVLGDSFSWDTRQMFF. The CDR3 coding sequence is TGTGCCTGTGACGCCGTGGTACTGGGGGATTCATTCTCCTGGGACACCCGACAGATGTTTTTC.

By share of the sample, this clone is large (0.1 to 1%). Other DNA sequences in this sample translate to the same CDR3. The chain has TRDV2 and TRDJ3; 7 bases align to TRDD3. The CDR3 length is 17 residues. V gave up 3 bases and J gave up 0 bases; unmatched junction bases: 4. Germline V gives CDR1 GEAIGNYY, CDR2 EKD. The CDR3 protein is CACDGIPHSWDTRQMFF. The CDR3 coding sequence is TGTGCCTGTGACGGGATACCCCACTCCTGGGACACCCGACAGATGTTTTTC.

This clone was observed a handful of times. One base away lies a much larger clone, so this may be a sequencing read error. This sequence joins TRDV1 and TRDJ2, with 11 bases identical to TRDD3. Germline trimming cut 3 bases from V and 4 bases from J; bases unmatched to any gene: 19. This CDR3 region has 21 residues. CDR1 is TSWWSYY and CDR2 is QGS in the germline V gene. The CDR3 DNA reads TGTGCTCTTGGGGAGCAACCCGGGTGGTGGGGGATACGCCCCTCGACAGCACAACTCTTCTTT. Protein product: CALGEQPGWWGIRPSTAQLFF.

There are a few counts of this clone. One base separates it from a far larger clone, so it is likely a read error. Other DNA sequences within the sample encode an identical CDR3. This chain joins TRDV2 and TRDJ3, with D possibly being TRDD3 (5 bases). Trimming cost V 0 bases and J 0 bases, with 14 bases left between them. The CDR3 extends over 19 amino acids. Germline loops: CDR1 GEAIGNYY, CDR2 EKD. The CDR3 region is CACDTVTGGYSWDTRQMFF. For the CDR3, the DNA is TGTGCCTGTGACACCGTTACTGGAGGATACTCCTGGGACACCCGACAGATGTTTTTC.

A note on this clone: At one end, the junction sequence differs from germline, possibly due to a read error. The CDR3 DNA sequence: TGTGCTCTTGGGGAGGCCGCCTACGACTGGGGGATGATTGGCGATAAGCTCATCTTT. This translates into CALGEAAYDWGMIGDKLIF. The V call is TRDV1, the J call TRDJ1, with TRDD3 matching 10 bases. The CDR3 sequence is 19 residues long. Germline V gene sequence: CDR1 TSWWSYY, CDR2 QGS.

Turning to this clone: Since a much larger clone is just one base distant, this may be a read error. This sample also contains other DNA sequences that code for the same CDR3. This sequence joins TRDV3 and TRDJ1; 7 bases are shared with TRDD3. Germline CDR1 and CDR2: TVYSNPD and GDNSRS (reference sequence). The CDR3 runs to 15 residues. The CDR3 reads CASQGTGDYTDKLIF. The CDR3 nucleotides are TGTGCCTCTCAAGGGACTGGGGATTACACCGATAAACTTATCTTT.

This clone appeared a few times. The junction departs from germline at one end; a sequencing error may be responsible. This chain connects TRDV1 to TRDJ1; TRDD3 matches 9 bases. Germline CDR1 is TSWWSYY and CDR2 is QGS. CDR3 length: 23 residues. The CDR3 sequence: CALGEVGLPPCTGGPPYTDKPIF. DNA of the CDR3: TGTGCTCTTGGGGAAGTTGGCCTACCTCCCTGTACTGGGGGACCCCCTTACACCGATAAACCCATCTTT.

Regarding this clone: This may arise from a read error, as a much more abundant clone is one base away. The V gene is TRDV1, the J gene TRDJ1, with 11 nucleotides matching TRDD3. This CDR3 is 22 amino acids long. Unmatched junction bases numbered 18, after V lost 0 bases and J lost 0 bases. Germline-derived CDR1 and CDR2 are TSWWSYY and QGS. CDR3 DNA sequence: TGTGCTCTTGGGGAACTTACCTTCCTACGATGGGGGATACGCCTATACACCGATAAACTCATCTTT. Encoded protein: CALGELTFLRWGIRLYTDKLIF.

Regarding this clone: A much larger clone differs from this one at a single base, so this may be a read error. This chain uses TRDV1 with TRDJ2; 12 bases line up with TRDD3. No J segment appears in TCRdb, so it was assigned here by matching the sequence to germline. The CDR3 has 25 amino acids. Germline-derived CDR1 and CDR2 are TSWWSYY and QGS. DNA of the CDR3: TGTGCTCTTGGGTTCGTCTCCTGGGGGATACGCTCCTCAACCCAAGCCAAGGGTCTGACAGCGCAACTCTTCTTT. Protein sequence: CALGFVSWGIRSSTQAKGLTAQLFF.

J is TRDJ3 and V is TRDV2, with 8 bases lining up with TRDD3. This CDR3 spans 21 amino acids. V shed 3 bases and J 0 bases; nucleotides not matched to a gene: 15. CDR1 and CDR2 from the germline V gene are GEAIGNYY and EKD. CDR3 coding DNA: TGTGCCTGTGACTCCTTACTGGGGGCGACGACCCGCTCCTGGGACACCCGACAGATGTTTTTC. It encodes CACDSLLGATTRSWDTRQMFF.

This clone has a handful of counts. This DNA's translation and the protein TCRdb lists, from a much larger clone, do not match at residue 11, likely due to a read error; the protein shown is translated from the DNA. This chain uses TRDV2 with TRDJ1; 9 positions agree with TRDD3. CDR1 and CDR2 (germline): GEAIGNYY, EKD. The V segment lost 1 base and the J segment 3 bases; nucleotides outside the gene matches: 17. This CDR3 has 19 amino acids. CDR3 sequence: CACDTSEDWGTLGSDKLIF. The CDR3 DNA reads as TGTGCCTGTGACACTTCGGAAGACTGGGGGACACTTGGATCCGATAAACTCATCTTT.

This clone is medium-sized in the sample. Additional DNA sequences in this sample encode the identical CDR3. The chain joins TRDV2 to TRDJ1; D is perhaps TRDD3 (6 bases). V was shortened by 0 bases and J by 2 bases, with 9 bases between the two germline ends. The germline CDR1 and CDR2 sequences are GEAIGNYY and EKD. The CDR3 covers 14 residues. The DNA for the CDR3 is TGTGCCTGTGACACCGGGGGACTGACCGATAAACTCATCTTT. Encoded protein: CACDTGGLTDKLIF.

In its sample, this clone is medium-sized (0.01 to 0.1%). This sequence joins TRDV2 and TRDJ3; D is perhaps TRDD3 (6 bases). The germline CDR1 and CDR2 sequences are GEAIGNYY and EKD. The CDR3 is 18 amino acids. Trimming removed 3 bases at V and 0 bases at J, with 14 bases between. CDR3 amino acids: CACDAWGPSSWDTRQMFF. The DNA for the CDR3 is TGTGCCTGTGACGCATGGGGGCCGAGCTCCTGGGACACCCGACAGATGTTTTTC.

A few counts support this clone. A much bigger clone sits one base away, suggesting this may be a read error. The sample contains more than one DNA sequence encoding this CDR3. The V gene is TRDV2, the J gene TRDJ3; D call uncertain. The CDR3 is 18 amino acids. CDR1 GEAIGNYY and CDR2 EKD come from the germline V gene. CDR3 in DNA: TGTGCCTGCGACACGGGCTTTTCCCGCTCCTGGGACACCCGACAGATGTTTTTC. It codes for CACDTGFSRSWDTRQMFF.

This clone was recorded a few times. The protein TCRdb gives is from a much larger clone and does not agree with this DNA's translation at residue 5, likely a read error; the protein shown here comes from the DNA. This chain joins TRDV2 and TRDJ3, with 11 nucleotides matching TRDD3. There are 18 residues in the CDR3. From germline, CDR1 is GEAIGNYY and CDR2 EKD. Trimming removed 3 bases from V and 2 bases from J; junction bases left unmatched: 5. CDR3 nucleotide sequence: TGTGCCTGTGACGCCGTACTGGGGGATACCTGGGACACCCGACAGATGTTTTTC. Its protein is CACDAVLGDTWDTRQMFF.

Comments on this clone: A much larger clonotype is one base distant, so this may be a read error. Other DNA sequences in this sample translate to the same CDR3. The rearrangement links TRDV1 to TRDJ1; 7 bases map to TRDD2. V was clipped by 2 bases and J by 0 bases; unmatched bases: 30. Germline V lookup: CDR1 TSWWSYY, CDR2 QGS. The CDR3 extends over 24 amino acids. The CDR3 DNA reads TGTGCTCTTGGGGAAGAGGAAAGGCCTTCCTGCGCTACCGGGGGGTCCCTGTACACCGATAAACTCATCTTT. Residues: CALGEEERPSCATGGSLYTDKLIF.